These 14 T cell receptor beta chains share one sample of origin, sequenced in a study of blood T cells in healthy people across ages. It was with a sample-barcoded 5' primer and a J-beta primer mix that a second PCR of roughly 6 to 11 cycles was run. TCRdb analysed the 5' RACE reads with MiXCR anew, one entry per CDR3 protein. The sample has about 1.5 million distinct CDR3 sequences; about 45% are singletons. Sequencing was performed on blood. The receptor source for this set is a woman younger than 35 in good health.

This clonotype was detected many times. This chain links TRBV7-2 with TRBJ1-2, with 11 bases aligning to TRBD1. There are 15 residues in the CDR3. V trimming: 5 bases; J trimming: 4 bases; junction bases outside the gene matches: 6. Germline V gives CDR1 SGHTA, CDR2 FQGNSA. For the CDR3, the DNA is TGTGCCAGCAGCGGTGGGACAGGGGGTTTCTATGGCTACACCTTC. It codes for CASSGGTGGFYGYTF.

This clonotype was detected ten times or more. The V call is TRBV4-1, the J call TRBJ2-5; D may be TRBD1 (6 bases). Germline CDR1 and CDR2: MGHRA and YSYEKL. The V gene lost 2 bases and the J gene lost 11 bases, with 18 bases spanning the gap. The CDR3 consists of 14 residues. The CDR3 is CASSQLQGYNEQYF. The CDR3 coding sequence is TGCGCCAGCAGCCAATTACAGGGCTACAATGAGCAGTACTTC.

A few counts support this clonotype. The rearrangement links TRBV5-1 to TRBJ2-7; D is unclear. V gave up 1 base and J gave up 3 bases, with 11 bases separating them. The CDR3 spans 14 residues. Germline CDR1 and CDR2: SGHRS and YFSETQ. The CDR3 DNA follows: TGCGCCAGCAGCTTGTCGATTGGCGGCTACGAGCAGTACTTC. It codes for CASSLSIGGYEQYF.

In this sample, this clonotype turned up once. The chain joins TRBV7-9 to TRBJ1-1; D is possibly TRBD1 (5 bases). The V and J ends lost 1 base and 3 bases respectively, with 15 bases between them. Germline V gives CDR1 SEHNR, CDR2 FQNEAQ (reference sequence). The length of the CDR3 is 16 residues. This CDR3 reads CASSLEVLRGDTEAFF. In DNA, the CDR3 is TGTGCCAGCAGCTTAGAGGTCTTGAGGGGAGACACTGAAGCTTTCTTT.

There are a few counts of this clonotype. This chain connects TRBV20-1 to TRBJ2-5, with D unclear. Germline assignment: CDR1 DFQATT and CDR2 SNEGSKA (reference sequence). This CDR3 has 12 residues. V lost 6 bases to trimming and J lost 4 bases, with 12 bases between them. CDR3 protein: CSAAVVGETQYF. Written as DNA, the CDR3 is TGCAGTGCGGCGGTGGTGGGAGAGACCCAGTACTTC.

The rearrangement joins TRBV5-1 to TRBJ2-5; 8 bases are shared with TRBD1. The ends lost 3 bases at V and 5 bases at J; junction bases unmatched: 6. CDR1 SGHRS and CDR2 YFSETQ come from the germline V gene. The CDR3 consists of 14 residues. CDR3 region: CASSSQGADETQYF. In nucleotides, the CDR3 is TGCGCCAGCAGCTCCCAGGGGGCTGACGAGACCCAGTACTTC.

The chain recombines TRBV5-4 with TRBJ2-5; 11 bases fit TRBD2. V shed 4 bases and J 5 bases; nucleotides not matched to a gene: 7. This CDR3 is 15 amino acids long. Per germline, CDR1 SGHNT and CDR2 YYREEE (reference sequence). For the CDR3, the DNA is TGTGCCAGCAGCCAAACTAGCGGGAGTAAGGAGACCCAGTACTTC. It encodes CASSQTSGSKETQYF.

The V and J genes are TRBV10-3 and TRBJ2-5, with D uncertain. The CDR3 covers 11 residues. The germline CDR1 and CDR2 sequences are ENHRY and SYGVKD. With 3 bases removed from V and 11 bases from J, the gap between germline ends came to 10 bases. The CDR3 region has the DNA TGTGCCATCAGTGATTGGCAGGAGCAGTACTTC. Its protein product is CAISDWQEQYF.

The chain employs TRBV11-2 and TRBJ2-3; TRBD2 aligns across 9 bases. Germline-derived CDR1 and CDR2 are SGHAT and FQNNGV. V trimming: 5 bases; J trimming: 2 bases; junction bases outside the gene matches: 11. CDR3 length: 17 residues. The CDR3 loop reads CASSRAGLAGLTDTQYF. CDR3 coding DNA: TGTGCCAGCAGCAGGGCGGGGCTAGCGGGGCTCACAGATACGCAGTATTTT.

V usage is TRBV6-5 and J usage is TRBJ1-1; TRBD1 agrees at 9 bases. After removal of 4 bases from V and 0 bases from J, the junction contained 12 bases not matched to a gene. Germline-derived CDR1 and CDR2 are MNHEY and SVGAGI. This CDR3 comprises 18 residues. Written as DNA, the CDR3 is TGTGCCAGCAGTTCCCCCGGGACAGGGCTGATGATGAACACTGAAGCTTTCTTT. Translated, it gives CASSSPGTGLMMNTEAFF.

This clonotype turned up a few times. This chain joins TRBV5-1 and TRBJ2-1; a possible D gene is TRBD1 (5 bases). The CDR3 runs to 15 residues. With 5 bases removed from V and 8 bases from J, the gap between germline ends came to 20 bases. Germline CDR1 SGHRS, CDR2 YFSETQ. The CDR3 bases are TGCGCCAGCAGTTTAGGCCGAGGAAGGGGCGATGAGCAGTTCTTC. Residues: CASSLGRGRGDEQFF.

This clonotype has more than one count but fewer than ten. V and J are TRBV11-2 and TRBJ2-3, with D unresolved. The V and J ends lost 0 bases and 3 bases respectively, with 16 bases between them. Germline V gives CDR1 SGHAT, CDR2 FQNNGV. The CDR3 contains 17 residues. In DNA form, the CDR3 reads TGTGCCAGCAGCTTAGATCGTGCCAGCTTGACGACAGATACGCAGTATTTT. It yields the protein CASSLDRASLTTDTQYF.

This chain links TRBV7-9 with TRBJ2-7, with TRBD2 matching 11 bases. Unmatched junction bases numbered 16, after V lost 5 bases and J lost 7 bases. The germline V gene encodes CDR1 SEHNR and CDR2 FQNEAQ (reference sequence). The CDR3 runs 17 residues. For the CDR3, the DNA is TGTGCCAGCAGCCCGCTCGGACTAGCGGGCCTCTACAATGAGCAGTACTTC. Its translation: CASSPLGLAGLYNEQYF.

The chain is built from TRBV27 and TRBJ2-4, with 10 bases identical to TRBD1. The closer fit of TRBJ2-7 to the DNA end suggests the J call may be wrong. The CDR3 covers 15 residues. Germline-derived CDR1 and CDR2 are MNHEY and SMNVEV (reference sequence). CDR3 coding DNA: TGTGCCAGCAGTTTATCGGGACAGGGGCGATACGAGCAGTACTTC. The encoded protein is CASSLSGQGRYEQYF.